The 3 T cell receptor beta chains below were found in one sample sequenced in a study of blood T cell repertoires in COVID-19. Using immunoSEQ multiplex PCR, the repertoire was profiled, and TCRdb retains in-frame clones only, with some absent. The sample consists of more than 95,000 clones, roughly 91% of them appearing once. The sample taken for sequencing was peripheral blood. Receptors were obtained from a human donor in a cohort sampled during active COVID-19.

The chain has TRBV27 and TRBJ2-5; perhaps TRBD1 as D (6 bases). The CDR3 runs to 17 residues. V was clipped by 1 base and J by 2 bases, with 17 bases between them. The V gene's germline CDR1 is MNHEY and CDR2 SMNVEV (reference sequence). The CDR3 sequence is CASSLYGPGTPQETQYF. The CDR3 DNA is TGTGCCAGCAGTTTATACGGCCCCGGGACACCACAAGAGACCCAGTACTTC.

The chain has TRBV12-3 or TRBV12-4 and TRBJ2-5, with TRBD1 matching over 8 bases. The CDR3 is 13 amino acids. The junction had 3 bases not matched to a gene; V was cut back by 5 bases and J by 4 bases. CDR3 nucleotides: TGTGCCAGCAGTGTAGACAGGGGAGAGACCCAGTACTTC. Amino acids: CASSVDRGETQYF.

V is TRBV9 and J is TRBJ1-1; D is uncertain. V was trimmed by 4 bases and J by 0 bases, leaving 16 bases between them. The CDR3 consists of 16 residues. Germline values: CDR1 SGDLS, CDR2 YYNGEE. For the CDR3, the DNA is TGTGCCAGCAGCCCCGACACGCTTGCCATGAACACTGAAGCTTTCTTT. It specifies CASSPDTLAMNTEAFF.